Sequencing of this TCR beta chain was carried out in a study of blood T cells in healthy people across ages (dated by TCRdb to 2015 to 2017). For context, the study as a whole: Template switching captured roughly one uniquely barcoded TCR beta cDNA molecule per two T cells in model experiments. To track age-related changes in TCR beta repertoire diversity, the study relied on deep sequencing normalized with unique cDNA molecular identifiers. The study analyzed two additional independent replicas of 1 million unique cDNA reads from the same blood draw for two donors, one aged 18 to 30 and one aged 80 or older. Donors were grouped into four age groups: young (average roughly 17 years), middle-aged (about 38), aged (around 60) and long-lived (approximately 81). To avoid experimental bias, donors of different ages were spread randomly across the sequencing lanes.

This clonotype was found a few times. Its antigen remains unidentified. Base qualities are not at hand, and no much larger clone is one base apart. Points the paper makes about the study in general: Total diversity estimates from one million sequenced T cells were considered lower bounds and underestimates. Bulk unsorted PBMC profiling prevented conclusive comparison of naive and antigen-experienced compartments. Donor CMV infection status was unknown, potentially confounding age-related changes in expanded clonotypes. The percentage of naive T cells measured by flow cytometry correlated strongly with observed TCR beta diversity. Observed TCR beta diversity per million T cells fell roughly linearly with age, and a significant reduction was already apparent by age about 36. The long-lived group showed more naive CD4+ T cells, fewer expanded clones and increased TCR diversity than the aged group, suggesting age selection.

Including cysteine and phenylalanine, the CDR3 has 13 amino acids. This entry keeps only the CDR3 DNA: 39 bases, framed from base 1. The germline V gene (reference sequence) gives CDR1 as GTSNPN and CDR2 as SVGIG. At the junction V is shortened by 3 bases and J by 1 base, with 9 bases in between. The 35 to 40 donors, aged about 6 to 100 years, were systemically healthy Caucasian individuals from Russia. Around 10 milliliters of peripheral blood were collected from each donor into EDTA-treated Vacutainer tubes. Ficoll-Paque density-gradient centrifugation was used to isolate PBMCs, with at least 6 million obtained per sample. Trizol reagent was used to extract total RNA from PBMCs, with at least 6 micrograms per sample. The percentages of naive CD45RAhigh/CD27high T cells were determined by flow cytometry on a PBMC aliquot from every donor. Receptors were amplified or captured by 5' RACE. Sequencing took place on an Illumina HiSeq 2500. A second PCR of 7 to 11 cycles was performed with a sample-barcoded 5' primer and a J-beta primer mix. A unique molecular identifier was introduced onto each TCR beta cDNA molecule by a template-switch 5' adaptor carrying 12 random nucleotides. Each sample yielded at least 3 million CDR3-containing paired-end reads. The Mint cDNA synthesis kit, primed by a TRBC-specific oligonucleotide, was used to synthesize first-strand cDNA from all RNA. Following uracil-DNA glycosylase treatment, all cDNA underwent a first 18-cycle PCR with the universal primers M1SS and BC2_uni_R. On the study's bioinformatics: For normalization, 1 million high-quality reads were randomly selected from each sample, with every read carrying a distinct molecular identifier. Reads sharing molecular identifiers were discarded rather than binned into consensus sequences. MiTCR, with a Q25 quality threshold and the strictest error-elimination algorithm, was used for CDR3 identification, clonotype clustering and error correction. A nonparametric unseen species model with Euler transformation was used to estimate lower-bound total TCR beta diversity. TCRdb trimmed the raw reads at Q25, called clones with MiXCR and kept productive beta chains. A single entry per CDR3 protein holds the most common genes and DNA from its merged rows. These V and J calls originate from TCRdb's pipeline instead of the authors' own analysis. This sample holds roughly 700,000 distinct CDR3 sequences; around 49% were observed only once. The top ten hold about 32% of the sample.

Material for sequencing was blood. The sequence is built from TRBV30 and TRBJ1-2; TRBD1 is possibly the D segment (5 matching bases). The clonotype comes from a woman aged 55-70 years in good health. The DNA is TGTGCCTGGAGCCCGGGGGATAACTATGGCTACACCTTC. This yields the protein CAWSPGDNYGYTF.